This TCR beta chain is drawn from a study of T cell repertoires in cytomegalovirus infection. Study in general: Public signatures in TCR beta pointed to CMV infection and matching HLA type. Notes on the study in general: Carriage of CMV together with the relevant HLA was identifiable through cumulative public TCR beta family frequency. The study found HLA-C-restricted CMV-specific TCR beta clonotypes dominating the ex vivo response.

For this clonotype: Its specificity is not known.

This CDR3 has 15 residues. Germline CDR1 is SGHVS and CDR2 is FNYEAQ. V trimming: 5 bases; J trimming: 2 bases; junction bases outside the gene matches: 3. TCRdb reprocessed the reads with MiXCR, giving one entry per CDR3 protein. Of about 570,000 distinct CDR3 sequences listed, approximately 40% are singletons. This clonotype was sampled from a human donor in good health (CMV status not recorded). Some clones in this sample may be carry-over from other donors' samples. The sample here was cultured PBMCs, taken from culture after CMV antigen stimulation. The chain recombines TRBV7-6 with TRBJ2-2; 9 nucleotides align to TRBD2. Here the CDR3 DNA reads TGTGCCAGCAGCGTGGGACTAGCTAACACCGGGGAGCTGTTTTTT. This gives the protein CASSVGLANTGELFF.